The 15 T cell receptor beta chains listed next were all sequenced from one sample in a study of cytomegalovirus exposure and HLA in healthy donors. TCRdb keeps only in-frame clones here, not all; method: immunoSEQ multiplex PCR. The sample has 150,000 to 200,000 clones; 84% are singletons. Sequenced sample: PBMCs. The receptor source for this set is a man aged 25 to 40 in good health and CMV-seropositive.

The CDR3 nucleotides are TGTGCCAGTAGTATTAACTGGGACAGGCCTAATCAGCCCCAGCATTTT. Translation: CASSINWDRPNQPQHF. The chain combines TRBV19 with TRBJ1-5, with 8 bases that match TRBD1. This CDR3 is 16 amino acids long. V lost 3 bases to trimming and J lost 4 bases; unmatched junction nucleotides: 8. Germline CDR1 is LNHDA and CDR2 is SQIVND (reference sequence).

This clone was counted at least ten times. The chain has TRBV7-9 and TRBJ1-4, with a weak D call TRBD1 (6 bases). The CDR3 is 15 amino acids. Trimming removed 4 bases from V and 5 bases from J, with 14 bases in between. Germline V CDR1 and CDR2: SEHNR, FQNEAQ (reference sequence). The chain's CDR3 is CASSSMGASNEKLFF. CDR3 DNA sequence: TGTGCCAGCAGCTCCATGGGGGCATCAAATGAAAAACTGTTTTTT.

The chain links TRBV2 to TRBJ2-7; maybe TRBD2 (6 bases). The germline V gene encodes CDR1 SNHLY and CDR2 FYNNEI. This CDR3 contains 12 residues. V was clipped by 5 bases and J by 3 bases, with 8 bases between them. CDR3 residues: CASSSEGYEQYF. The CDR3 nucleotides are TGTGCCAGCAGTTCGGAGGGCTACGAGCAGTACTTC.

V is TRBV19 and J is TRBJ2-2; TRBD1 agrees at 8 bases. V lost 8 bases and J lost 3; bases outside the gene matches: 8. CDR1 is LNHDA, CDR2 SQIVND, per germline (reference sequence). The CDR3 spans 15 residues. In nucleotides, the CDR3 is TGTGCCAGTCGGTTGACAGGGGCGGACACCGGGGAGCTGTTTTTT. Its translation: CASRLTGADTGELFF. The full variable domain, its missing parts supplied by reference TRBV19 and TRBJ2-2, is DGGITQSPKYLFRKEGQNVTLSCEQNLNHDAMYWYRQDPGQGLRLIYYSQIVNDFQKGDIAEGYSVSREKKESFPLTVTSAQKNPTAFYLCASRLTGADTGELFFGEGSRLTVL.

The genes are TRBV2 and TRBJ2-7; D may be TRBD1 (5 bases). Germline V gene lookup returns CDR1 SNHLY and CDR2 FYNNEI. The CDR3 has 13 amino acids. The germline V and J ends were trimmed by 8 bases and 2 bases, with 13 bases remaining between them. This CDR3 is CASGAENPYEQYF. DNA of the CDR3: TGTGCCAGCGGGGCGGAAAACCCCTACGAGCAGTACTTC.

This clone was picked up a small number of times. V and J are TRBV7-9 and TRBJ1-1; D might be TRBD1 (5 bases). The CDR3 spans 13 residues. CDR1 and CDR2 (germline): SEHNR, FQNEAQ (reference sequence). With 0 bases removed from V and 3 bases from J, the gap between germline ends came to 5 bases. The CDR3 loop is CASSLAGDTEAFF. CDR3 sequence (DNA): TGTGCCAGCAGCTTAGCAGGGGACACTGAAGCTTTCTTT.

The chain carries TRBV5-4 and TRBJ2-7; possibly TRBD1 for D (6 bases). The ends were cut back, 4 bases at V and 0 bases at J, with 8 bases in the middle. The CDR3 is made up of 13 amino acids. Looked up from germline, CDR1 is SGHNT and CDR2 is YYREEE (reference sequence). CDR3 loop: CASSTGHSYEQYF. Here the CDR3 DNA reads TGTGCCAGCAGCACAGGGCACTCCTACGAGCAGTACTTC.

The count of this clone is one. The genes are TRBV9 and TRBJ2-1; maybe TRBD2 (5 bases). CDR3 length: 15 amino acids. V lost 0 bases and J 0 bases, leaving 7 bases between the germline ends. Germline CDR1 SGDLS, CDR2 YYNGEE. The CDR3 here is CASSVGGGSYNEQFF. CDR3 nucleotides: TGTGCCAGCAGCGTAGGAGGAGGCTCCTACAATGAGCAGTTCTTC.

The chain joins TRBV6-6 to TRBJ1-2; D is ambiguous. V gave up 5 bases and J gave up 8 bases, with 21 bases separating them. From germline, CDR1 is MNHNY and CDR2 SVGAGI (reference sequence). The CDR3 is 15 residues long. CDR3 coding DNA: TGTGCCAGCAGTCCTACCCGAGAGGGTAATGGGGGCTACACCTTC. Protein product: CASSPTREGNGGYTF.

This chain uses TRBV30 with TRBJ1-2; maybe TRBD1 (5 bases). Germline loops: CDR1 GTSNPN, CDR2 SVGIG (reference sequence). The CDR3 sequence is 13 residues long. V shed 3 bases and J shed 4 bases, with 12 bases lying between them. The CDR3 DNA reads as TGTGCCTGGAGCAGGGATGCTGGCTATGGCTACACCTTC. It codes for CAWSRDAGYGYTF.

The CDR3 DNA follows: TGTGCCAGCAGCTTAAGGCCTAGTAGCACAGATACGCAGTATTTT. This sequence encodes CASSLRPSSTDTQYF. The rearrangement uses TRBV7-3 and TRBJ2-3; D is unresolved. Germline-derived CDR1 and CDR2 are SGHTA and FQGTGA. This CDR3 is built from 15 residues. V lost 1 base and J 0 bases, leaving 8 bases between the germline ends.

V is TRBV7-9 and J is TRBJ2-7, with 9 bases identical to TRBD2. With 1 base clipped from V and 3 bases from J, the junction kept 7 bases outside the gene matches. The CDR3 covers 16 residues. The germline V gene has CDR1 SEHNR and CDR2 FQNEAQ (reference sequence). The CDR3 nucleotides are TGTGCCAGCAGCTTAGTCATTAGCGGGGGTTTCTACGAGCAGTACTTC. The encoded protein is CASSLVISGGFYEQYF.

V and J are TRBV6-1 and TRBJ2-1; D uncertain. Trimming left V 7 bases short and J 5 bases short, with 15 bases between. Germline values: CDR1 MNHNS, CDR2 SASEGT. The CDR3 spans 14 residues. In nucleotides, the CDR3 is TGTGCCAGCACTAGGAATAGGATTGACAATGAGCAGTTCTTC. Its translation is CASTRNRIDNEQFF.

In its sample, this clone was seen a few times. This rearrangement joins TRBV19 to TRBJ2-2; 9 bases match TRBD1. The CDR3 has 15 amino acids. Per the germline V gene, CDR1 is LNHDA and CDR2 is SQIVND (reference sequence). With 0 bases clipped from V and 6 bases from J, the junction kept 2 bases outside the gene matches. CDR3 in amino acids: CASSIDWTGAGELFF. Here the CDR3 DNA reads TGTGCCAGTAGTATAGATTGGACAGGGGCCGGGGAGCTGTTTTTT. The full variable domain, with the rest looked up from reference TRBV19 and TRBJ2-2, is DGGITQSPKYLFRKEGQNVTLSCEQNLNHDAMYWYRQDPGQGLRLIYYSQIVNDFQKGDIAEGYSVSREKKESFPLTVTSAQKNPTAFYLCASSIDWTGAGELFFGEGSRLTVL.

The chain carries TRBV28 and TRBJ2-1; the match to TRBD1 covers 8 bases. With 6 bases clipped from V and 2 bases from J, the junction kept 6 bases outside the gene matches. Germline V gives CDR1 MDHEN, CDR2 SYDVKM. This CDR3 contains 15 residues. The CDR3 region is CASRTGVAAYNEQFF. The CDR3 bases are TGTGCCAGCAGGACAGGGGTTGCCGCCTACAATGAGCAGTTCTTC.